The 8 T cell receptor beta chains in this list originate from one sample, sequenced in a study of human T cells and chemical hapten exposure. TCRdb reprocessed the RACE reads with MiXCR, giving one entry per CDR3 protein. The table lists 300,000 to 450,000 distinct CDR3 sequences, around 4.8% of them singletons. Time point meaning: patch test 1, 2 weeks after DPC sensitization. The treatment: therapeutic diphenylcyclopropenone sensitization with weekly scalp DPC. Sequenced here: whole blood, sampled in connection with sensitization to the hapten diphenylcyclopropenone (DPC). Receptors were obtained from a woman aged 50 to 60 with alopecia areata. Some clones in this sample may be carry-over from other donors' samples.

This clonotype showed up many times. The genes are TRBV20-1 and TRBJ1-1, with D possibly being TRBD1 (6 bases). The V end lost 4 bases, the J end lost 0 bases, and 9 bases lay between the germline ends. Germline CDR1 DFQATT, CDR2 SNEGSKA (reference sequence). The length of the CDR3 is 13 residues. The CDR3 loop reads CSATRQVNTEAFF. The CDR3 DNA sequence: TGCAGTGCTACCCGACAGGTGAACACTGAAGCTTTCTTT.

This clonotype was picked up many times. The rearrangement joins TRBV20-1 to TRBJ2-5, with a tentative D call TRBD1 (6 bases). The germline V and J ends were trimmed by 1 base and 5 bases, with 14 bases remaining between them. The CDR3 contains 14 residues. Germline-derived CDR1 and CDR2 are DFQATT and SNEGSKA (reference sequence). CDR3 in DNA: TGCAGTGCTAGAGCCATGAGACAGGTGGAGACCCAGTACTTC. The encoded protein is CSARAMRQVETQYF.

This clonotype was seen ten or more times. J is TRBJ2-2 and V is TRBV7-2; 10 bases align to TRBD2. The ends lost 5 bases at V and 4 bases at J; junction bases unmatched: 1. This CDR3 is built from 14 residues. The V gene's germline CDR1 is SGHTA and CDR2 FQGNSA. DNA of the CDR3: TGTGCCAGCAGCCGGACTAGCGGCACCGGGGAGCTGTTTTTT. Protein sequence: CASSRTSGTGELFF.

The sample holds many counts of this clonotype. The genes are TRBV5-1 and TRBJ1-1, with D perhaps TRBD1 (6 bases). The CDR3 consists of 14 residues. V was shortened by 3 bases and J by 5 bases, with 14 bases between the two germline ends. The germline CDR1 and CDR2 sequences are SGHRS and YFSETQ. The CDR3 is CASSYTGKETEAFF. The DNA of the CDR3 is TGCGCCAGCAGCTACACAGGGAAGGAAACTGAAGCTTTCTTT.

This clonotype was found a few times. The chain employs TRBV9 and TRBJ1-1; 9 bases align to TRBD1. CDR1 is SGDLS, CDR2 YYNGEE, per germline. The CDR3 extends over 14 amino acids. Trimming removed 2 bases from V and 4 bases from J; junction bases left unmatched: 3. Here the CDR3 DNA reads TGTGCCAGCAGCGTGGGGACAGGGATCACTGAAGCTTTCTTT. It is translated as CASSVGTGITEAFF.

The rearrangement joins TRBV7-9 to TRBJ2-4, with a tentative D call TRBD2 (6 bases). The CDR3 has 13 amino acids. V was cut by 3 bases and J by 9 bases, with 12 bases left in between. Germline V gene sequence: CDR1 SEHNR, CDR2 FQNEAQ (reference sequence). The CDR3 DNA is TGTGCCAGCAGCTTGGAGGGAGAAGGCATTCAGTACTTC. Encoded protein: CASSLEGEGIQYF.

The V call is TRBV20-1, the J call TRBJ2-3, with 10 nucleotides matching TRBD2. Germline V CDR1 and CDR2: DFQATT, SNEGSKA (reference sequence). CDR3 length: 15 residues. V trimming: 5 bases; J trimming: 2 bases; junction bases outside the gene matches: 7. The CDR3: CSAGSSGGLTDTQYF. CDR3 nucleotides: TGCAGTGCTGGGTCTAGCGGGGGCCTCACAGATACGCAGTATTTT.

This clonotype showed up many times. The CDR3 spells CASSPGEPNYGYTF. DNA of the CDR3: TGTGCCAGCTCACCGGGGGAGCCTAACTATGGCTACACCTTC. The chain employs TRBV18 and TRBJ1-2, with a tentative D call TRBD1 (5 bases). CDR3 length equals 14 residues. V was pared by 3 bases and J by 0 bases, with 8 bases between. Germline V gives CDR1 KGHSH, CDR2 LQKENI.